The 22 T cell receptor beta chains below were found in one sample sequenced in a study of blood T cell repertoires in COVID-19 (dated by TCRdb to 2018 to 2020). The library was built by means of the immunoSEQ multiplex PCR assay. TCRdb carries this immuneACCESS record with in-frame sequences only. Its versions omit some clonotypes, under half of them owing to an unresolved V gene in the studies checked, with the rest unexplained. This sample holds 20,000 to 25,000 clones; 90% were observed only once. The top ten constitute 18% of the sample. The sequenced sample consisted of peripheral blood. Receptors were obtained from a human donor in a cohort sampled during active COVID-19.

This chain uses TRBV5-1 with TRBJ2-3; 10 positions match TRBD1. With V trimmed by 0 bases and J by 3 bases, 7 bases remained unmatched. This CDR3 contains 17 residues. The germline gives CDR1 SGHRS, CDR2 YFSETQ. CDR3 sequence (DNA): TGCGCCAGCAGCTTGGGTCCGGGGGGACAGGGGACAGATACGCAGTATTTT. Its translation: CASSLGPGGQGTDTQYF.

J is TRBJ2-6 and V is TRBV20-1, with D possibly being TRBD1 (6 bases). Trimming cost V 3 bases and J 1 base, with 10 bases left between them. This CDR3 spans 15 amino acids. Per the germline V gene, CDR1 is DFQATT and CDR2 is SNEGSKA (reference sequence). CDR3 residues: CSASGGQSGANVLTF. The CDR3 nucleotides are TGCAGTGCTAGTGGGGGCCAATCTGGGGCCAACGTCCTGACTTTC.

This clone was observed a handful of times. This sequence joins TRBV10-1 and TRBJ1-5; no definite D call. Per germline, CDR1 WNHNN and CDR2 SYGVQD (reference sequence). This CDR3 comprises 15 residues. Trimming shortened V by 3 bases and J by 2 bases, and 11 bases separated the two germline ends. The CDR3 DNA follows: TGCGCCAGCAGTGAAGGTCCCGAGGGCAATCAGCCCCAGCATTTT. This gives the protein CASSEGPEGNQPQHF.

The rearrangement joins TRBV10-3 to TRBJ2-1; 8 nucleotides line up with TRBD2. This CDR3 is built from 15 residues. Germline loops: CDR1 ENHRY, CDR2 SYGVKD. V was pared by 2 bases and J by 7 bases, with 7 bases of the junction left unmatched. The CDR3 nucleotides read TGTGCCATCAGTGAGGGCTTAGCGGGGACGAATGAGCAGTTCTTC. Translating gives CAISEGLAGTNEQFF.

The sample holds one count of this clone. The V and J genes are TRBV5-1 and TRBJ1-2; 12 bases agree with TRBD1. V lost 0 bases to trimming and J lost 5 bases; unmatched junction nucleotides: 5. This CDR3 comprises 16 residues. CDR1 is SGHRS and CDR2 is YFSETQ in the germline V gene. The CDR3 region is CASSLEGQGAKYGYTF. DNA for the CDR3: TGCGCCAGCAGCTTGGAGGGACAGGGGGCGAAGTATGGCTACACCTTC.

The V call is TRBV10-1, the J call TRBJ2-2, with 10 bases aligning to TRBD2. CDR1 WNHNN and CDR2 SYGVQD come from the germline V gene (reference sequence). Losses at the gene ends were 4 bases for V and 9 bases for J; bases not matched to a gene: 8. This CDR3 comprises 15 residues. The CDR3 bases are TGCGCCAGCAGTGTCCTAGCGGGGGAACGGCGGGAGCTGTTTTTT. Its protein product is CASSVLAGERRELFF.

The chain links TRBV4-3 to TRBJ1-1; the match to TRBD1 covers 7 bases. V was pared by 4 bases and J by 1 base, with 3 bases of the junction left unmatched. Germline V gives CDR1 LGHNA, CDR2 YSLEER. The CDR3 is 14 residues long. The CDR3 region is CASSPGQTNTEAFF. In DNA, the CDR3 is TGCGCCAGCAGCCCGGGACAGACGAACACTGAAGCTTTCTTT.

In its sample, this clone was seen a few times. This chain joins TRBV4-1 and TRBJ1-5, with TRBD1 matching 9 bases. The CDR3 consists of 18 residues. The V gene end was trimmed by 0 bases and the J gene end by 3 bases; junction bases not matched to a gene: 9. The V gene's germline CDR1 is MGHRA and CDR2 YSYEKL. The CDR3 loop reads CASSQDGQGLSFNQPQHF. The CDR3 region has the DNA TGCGCCAGCAGCCAAGACGGACAGGGGCTCTCCTTCAATCAGCCCCAGCATTTT.

The V gene is TRBV2, the J gene TRBJ2-7, with D tentatively TRBD1 (6 bases). Germline CDR1 and CDR2: SNHLY and FYNNEI. This CDR3 has 15 amino acids. Trimming pared 4 bases from V and 0 bases from J, leaving 13 bases between. CDR3 loop: CASSGDGQNSYEQYF. The CDR3 region has the DNA TGTGCCAGCAGTGGCGACGGACAGAACTCCTACGAGCAGTACTTC.

The rearrangement links TRBV5-4 to TRBJ2-7; the D gene is possibly TRBD2 (5 bases). The CDR3 spans 14 residues. The germline V gene encodes CDR1 SGHNT and CDR2 YYREEE (reference sequence). V was shortened by 2 bases and J by 1 base, with 10 bases between the two germline ends. CDR3 residues: CASSFRRGSYEQYF. The CDR3 region has the DNA TGTGCCAGCAGCTTCAGACGGGGTTCCTACGAGCAGTACTTC.

V and J are TRBV6-5 and TRBJ1-5; TRBD1 matches 10 bases. In germline, CDR1 is MNHEY, CDR2 SVGAGI. V lost 6 bases, J lost 3 bases, and 2 bases stayed unmatched. CDR3 size: 14 residues. CDR3 in DNA: TGTGCCAGCAGGGGACAGGGGCACAATCAGCCCCAGCATTTT. This sequence encodes CASRGQGHNQPQHF.

This clone was counted between two and nine times. The CDR3 region is CASSYLSGGRGTEAFF. In DNA, the CDR3 is TGTGCCAGCAGCTACCTTTCGGGCGGAAGAGGGACTGAAGCTTTCTTT. The chain recombines TRBV3-1 (or the pseudogene TRBV3-2) with TRBJ1-1; D remains ambiguous. This CDR3 region has 16 residues. V dropped 5 bases and J dropped 5 bases, with 21 bases sitting between them. CDR1 is LGHDT, CDR2 YNNKEL, per germline (reference sequence).

In its sample, this clone was seen once. The J gene is TRBJ2-5, the V gene TRBV11-3, with a possible D match to TRBD1 (6 bases). Trimming took off 4 bases at V and 4 bases at J, with 16 bases between the two ends. The CDR3 is made up of 15 amino acids. Germline V CDR1 and CDR2: SGHNT, YENEEA. The CDR3 DNA follows: TGTGCCAGCAGCTCGACAACAGGGTTAGGAGAGACCCAGTACTTC. Amino acid sequence: CASSSTTGLGETQYF.

This chain connects TRBV5-1 to TRBJ2-5, with D perhaps matching TRBD1 (5 bases). The CDR3 runs 14 residues. Germline CDR1 is SGHRS and CDR2 is YFSETQ. Deletions cut 2 bases from V and 5 bases from J, with 13 bases between. CDR3 sequence reads: CASSFGAGSETQYF. CDR3 sequence (DNA): TGCGCCAGCAGCTTCGGAGCAGGGTCCGAGACCCAGTACTTC.

V gene TRBV18 combines with J gene TRBJ1-2; 9 positions agree with TRBD1. Germline V gene lookup returns CDR1 KGHSH and CDR2 LQKENI. There are 14 residues in the CDR3. After removal of 4 bases from V and 4 bases from J, the junction contained 4 bases not matched to a gene. CDR3 nucleotides: TGTGCCAGCTCACGCGGGACAGGGTCCTATGGCTACACCTTC. Protein sequence: CASSRGTGSYGYTF. The full variable domain, rest sourced from reference TRBV18 and TRBJ1-2, is NAGVMQNPRHLVRRRGQEARLRCSPMKGHSHVYWYRQLPEEGLKFMVYLQKENIIDESGMPKERFSAEFPKEGPSILRIQQVVRGDSAAYFCASSRGTGSYGYTFGSGTRLTVV.

CDR3 in DNA: TGTGCCAGCAGCGTAGATGACAGTTCCTCTCGTTATGGCTACACCTTC. It yields the protein CASSVDDSSSRYGYTF. The chain combines TRBV9 with TRBJ1-2, with D perhaps TRBD1 (5 bases). CDR1 and CDR2 from the germline V gene are SGDLS and YYNGEE. Trimming pared 0 bases from V and 5 bases from J, leaving 17 bases between. The CDR3 sequence is 16 residues long.

In its sample, this clone was seen once. CDR3 DNA: TGTGCCAGCGCCACAGGGGGCTTAGTGGATGGCTACACCTTC. Protein sequence: CASATGGLVDGYTF. This chain connects TRBV19 to TRBJ1-2; 9 bases align to TRBD1. The CDR3 totals 14 residues. Losses at the gene ends were 9 bases for V and 6 bases for J; bases not matched to a gene: 11. The germline gives CDR1 LNHDA, CDR2 SQIVND (reference sequence).

V is TRBV7-6 and J is TRBJ2-7, with a possible D match to TRBD1 (6 bases). The CDR3 totals 13 residues. Germline assignment: CDR1 SGHVS and CDR2 FNYEAQ. The germline V and J ends were trimmed by 7 bases and 4 bases, with 14 bases remaining between them. CDR3 coding DNA: TGTGCCAGCACCAGGGGAGAGACATACGAGCAGTACTTC. Translated, it gives CASTRGETYEQYF.

The rearrangement uses TRBV5-8 and TRBJ1-4; D is unresolved. The CDR3 is made up of 15 amino acids. The germline V and J ends were trimmed by 3 bases and 0 bases, with 9 bases remaining between them. Germline V gene sequence: CDR1 SGHTS, CDR2 YDEGEE. DNA for the CDR3: TGTGCCAGCAGCTATGCCGGGACAACTAATGAAAAACTGTTTTTT. Protein sequence: CASSYAGTTNEKLFF.

CDR3 coding DNA: TGCGCCAGCAGCTGGACAGGGGAATACACCGGGGAGCTGTTTTTT. Protein product: CASSWTGEYTGELFF. The chain links TRBV5-1 to TRBJ2-2; 9 bases agree with TRBD1. Germline values: CDR1 SGHRS, CDR2 YFSETQ. The CDR3 totals 15 residues. V gave up 3 bases and J gave up 3 bases; unmatched junction bases: 3.

The chain is built from TRBV7-2 and TRBJ2-1; the match to TRBD2 covers 10 bases. V trimming: 5 bases; J trimming: 8 bases; junction bases outside the gene matches: 9. CDR3 length: 15 residues. CDR1 and CDR2 from the germline V gene are SGHTA and FQGNSA. In DNA, the CDR3 is TGTGCCAGCAGCCAGAAGCGGGGGGGTGGCGATGAGCAGTTCTTC. Amino acid sequence: CASSQKRGGGDEQFF.

The V call is TRBV3-1 (or the pseudogene TRBV3-2), the J call TRBJ1-6, with TRBD1 matching 7 bases. The CDR3 extends over 18 amino acids. The germline V gene has CDR1 LGHDT and CDR2 YNNKEL (reference sequence). With 5 bases clipped from V and 0 bases from J, the junction kept 10 bases outside the gene matches. The CDR3 DNA reads TGTGCCAGCAGCAGGAGCTGGACAGGAAGCTCCTATAATTCACCCCTCCACTTT. This encodes CASSRSWTGSSYNSPLHF.